This passage covers 30 T cell receptor beta chains from one sample sequenced in a study of cytomegalovirus exposure and HLA in healthy donors (dated by TCRdb to between 2016 and 2019). To prepare the library, the immunoSEQ multiplex PCR assay was applied. The multiplex PCR relied on a mix of 60 forward primers for TCR Vbeta segments and 13 reverse primers for TCR Jbeta segments. TCRdb's version of the immuneACCESS table is confined to in-frame rearrangements and falls short of the full clone set. An unresolved V gene accounts for under half of the shortfall where checked; the remainder is of unknown origin. This sample has some 180,000 clones in its table, and about four fifths of those were observed once. The ten top clones hold 2.5% to 3% of the sample. The sequencing sample was made of PBMCs. These receptors all come from a female donor in good health and CMV-seronegative.

The gene calls are TRBV28 and TRBJ2-7, with a weak D call TRBD2 (6 bases). The CDR3 runs 14 residues. CDR1 and CDR2 from the germline V gene are MDHEN and SYDVKM. Trimming took 6 bases from V and 3 from J, leaving 15 bases between them. The chain's CDR3 is CASSKWEEFYEQYF. In nucleotides, the CDR3 is TGTGCCAGCAGCAAATGGGAGGAGTTCTACGAGCAGTACTTC.

This chain uses TRBV9 with TRBJ1-6, with D tentatively TRBD1 (6 bases). Germline-derived CDR1 and CDR2 are SGDLS and YYNGEE. The CDR3 spans 15 residues. The V and J ends lost 3 bases and 5 bases respectively, with 12 bases between them. CDR3 nucleotide sequence: TGTGCCAGCAGCGGAGACAGGTCAGATAATTCACCCCTCCACTTT. It is translated as CASSGDRSDNSPLHF.

The V call is TRBV5-1, the J call TRBJ2-7; 10 bases are a match to TRBD2. V was clipped by 2 bases and J by 2 bases; unmatched bases: 7. Germline assignment: CDR1 SGHRS and CDR2 YFSETQ. The CDR3 length is 16 residues. This CDR3 is CASSFLLAGEPYEQYF. In DNA form, the CDR3 reads TGCGCCAGCAGCTTCCTCCTAGCGGGGGAACCCTACGAGCAGTACTTC.

The chain links TRBV5-6 to TRBJ2-1; 10 bases are shared with TRBD2. Losses at the gene ends were 3 bases for V and 6 bases for J; bases not matched to a gene: 9. Germline CDR1 is SGHDT and CDR2 is YYEEEE. The CDR3 runs 16 residues. The CDR3 loop reads CASSSPLAGVSNEQFF. The CDR3 bases are TGTGCCAGCAGCTCCCCCCTAGCGGGAGTAAGCAATGAGCAGTTCTTC. The full variable domain, in which reference TRBV5-6 and TRBJ2-1 provide the parts outside the CDR3, is DAGVTQSPTHLIKTRGQQVTLRCSPKSGHDTVSWYQQALGQGPQFIFQYYEEEERQRGNFPDRFSGHQFPNYSSELNVNALLLGDSALYLCASSSPLAGVSNEQFFGPGTRLTVL.

This rearrangement joins TRBV2 to TRBJ2-7, with D perhaps matching TRBD1 (6 bases). The CDR3 consists of 14 residues. V lost 2 bases, J lost 4 bases, and 12 bases lay in between. Germline V gene lookup returns CDR1 SNHLY and CDR2 FYNNEI. CDR3 DNA sequence: TGTGCCAGCAGTGAAACAGGGAATATGTACGAGCAGTACTTC. The encoded protein is CASSETGNMYEQYF. Looking up the rest from reference TRBV2 and TRBJ2-7 gives the full variable domain: EPEVTQTPSHQVTQMGQEVILRCVPISNHLYFYWYRQILGQKVEFLVSFYNNEISEKSEIFDDQFSVERPDGSNFTLKIRSTKLEDSAMYFCASSETGNMYEQYFGPGTRLTVT.

The chain has TRBV7-9 and TRBJ2-1, with 11 positions matching TRBD2. This CDR3 spans 15 amino acids. Germline CDR1 reads SEHNR; CDR2 reads FQNEAQ (reference sequence). With V trimmed by 6 bases and J by 9 bases, 10 bases remained unmatched. CDR3 nucleotides: TGTGCCAGCAGGCCCCGACTAGCGGGAATGGTTGAGCAGTTCTTC. As protein: CASRPRLAGMVEQFF.

This chain uses TRBV11-3 with TRBJ1-2; 9 bases agree with TRBD1. The CDR3 loop spans 14 amino acids. V trimming: 3 bases; J trimming: 4 bases; junction bases outside the gene matches: 3. Germline V gene lookup returns CDR1 SGHNT and CDR2 YENEEA. Here the CDR3 reads CASSFQTGGYGYTF. The CDR3 DNA reads TGTGCCAGCAGCTTCCAGACAGGGGGCTATGGCTACACCTTC.

The chain uses TRBV7-8 and TRBJ1-2, with D possibly TRBD1 on 5 matching bases. The CDR3 loop spans 15 amino acids. With 1 base removed from V and 6 bases from J, the gap between germline ends came to 15 bases. Germline V gene lookup returns CDR1 SGHVS and CDR2 FQNEAQ. The CDR3, as DNA: TGTGCCAGCAGCTTAGAAGACAGTACGTCCCATGGCTACACCTTC. Translating gives CASSLEDSTSHGYTF.

This chain uses TRBV7-2 with TRBJ2-1; TRBD2 agrees at 15 bases. In germline, CDR1 is SGHTA, CDR2 FQGNSA. With 4 bases clipped from V and 6 bases from J, the junction kept 7 bases outside the gene matches. The CDR3 consists of 17 residues. The DNA for the CDR3 is TGTGCCAGCAGCTGGAGGACTAGCGGGGGGGGTGTCAATGAGCAGTTCTTC. It translates to CASSWRTSGGGVNEQFF.

The chain recombines TRBV6-1 with TRBJ2-2; 7 nucleotides agree with TRBD2. Germline V CDR1 and CDR2: MNHNS, SASEGT. V dropped 6 bases and J dropped 0; count of bases not matched to a gene: 1. CDR3 length equals 14 residues. For the CDR3, the DNA is TGTGCCAGCAGGGGACTAACGAACACCGGGGAGCTGTTTTTT. Translating it yields CASRGLTNTGELFF.

This clone was recorded a few times. The rearrangement uses TRBV27 and TRBJ2-5, with D maybe TRBD1 (5 bases). Germline V gene sequence: CDR1 MNHEY, CDR2 SMNVEV (reference sequence). V was shortened by 4 bases and J by 1 base, with 16 bases between the two germline ends. CDR3 length: 16 residues. The chain's CDR3 is CASSSYPPGFQETQYF. The CDR3 DNA reads TGTGCCAGCAGTTCGTACCCCCCAGGGTTCCAAGAGACCCAGTACTTC.

The chain recombines TRBV2 with TRBJ2-5; D remains unclear. The DNA matches TRBJ2-7 better at its end, which makes the J call doubtful. This CDR3 has 13 amino acids. Germline CDR1 and CDR2: SNHLY and FYNNEI. The CDR3 DNA reads TGTGCCAGCGGGTGGAGCGAATCCTACGAGCAGTACTTC. This sequence encodes CASGWSESYEQYF.

The rearrangement links TRBV27 to TRBJ2-1; 11 bases map to TRBD2. This CDR3 has 14 amino acids. V lost 6 bases and J lost 4; bases outside the gene matches: 2. CDR1 is MNHEY, CDR2 SMNVEV, per germline (reference sequence). The CDR3 spells CASRGTSGYNEQFF. The CDR3 bases are TGTGCCAGCAGGGGGACTAGCGGATACAATGAGCAGTTCTTC.

DNA for the CDR3: TGTGCCAGCAGCTTAAGTTTCGGGGAGCGGCAGTACTTC. It translates to CASSLSFGERQYF. The chain recombines TRBV7-9 with TRBJ2-7, with D possibly being TRBD2 (5 bases). Germline loops: CDR1 SEHNR, CDR2 FQNEAQ (reference sequence). Trimming removed 2 bases at V and 9 bases at J, with 14 bases between. The CDR3 has 13 residues.

The chain combines TRBV28 with TRBJ2-6; the D gene is possibly TRBD1 (5 bases). This CDR3 has 16 amino acids. The germline V gene has CDR1 MDHEN and CDR2 SYDVKM. V lost 10 bases and J lost 0, with 16 bases in between. CDR3 loop: CATSNRYYSGANVLTF. CDR3 nucleotide sequence: TGTGCCACAAGTAACAGGTATTACTCTGGGGCCAACGTCCTGACTTTC.

The chain links TRBV5-4 to TRBJ2-1; 13 bases align to TRBD2. This CDR3 contains 17 residues. The junction had 4 bases not matched to a gene; V was cut back by 4 bases and J by 0 bases. The germline V gene has CDR1 SGHNT and CDR2 YYREEE (reference sequence). The CDR3 DNA reads TGTGCCAGCAGCCTGGGGACTAGCGGGAACTCCTACAATGAGCAGTTCTTC. Translated: CASSLGTSGNSYNEQFF.

The CDR3 protein is CASSPDRWYTEAFF. In DNA form, the CDR3 reads TGTGCCAGCAGTCCCGACAGGTGGTACACTGAAGCTTTCTTT. The rearrangement joins TRBV6-5 to TRBJ1-1; D may be TRBD1 (6 bases). V was shortened by 5 bases and J by 3 bases, with 13 bases between the two germline ends. The CDR3 length is 14 residues. Germline lookup yields CDR1 MNHEY and CDR2 SVGAGI.

The rearrangement joins TRBV5-6 to TRBJ2-1; D may be TRBD2 (5 bases). V was clipped by 1 base and J by 10 bases, with 9 bases between them. CDR1 and CDR2 (germline): SGHDT, YYEEEE. The CDR3 runs 12 residues. Written as DNA, the CDR3 is TGTGCCAGCAGCTTGATGGCGGGCGAGCAGTTCTTC. It yields the protein CASSLMAGEQFF.

This chain links TRBV7-2 with TRBJ2-7, with TRBD2 as a possible D gene (6 bases). V was clipped by 4 bases and J by 4 bases, with 14 bases between them. The CDR3 runs 14 residues. The germline gives CDR1 SGHTA, CDR2 FQGNSA. The CDR3 region is CASSYNREPYEQYF. The CDR3 region has the DNA TGTGCCAGCAGCTATAACCGGGAGCCATACGAGCAGTACTTC.

V and J are TRBV13 and TRBJ2-1, with 8 positions matching TRBD2. Germline CDR1 PRHDT, CDR2 FYEKMQ (reference sequence). The ends lost 5 bases at V and 8 bases at J; junction bases unmatched: 14. The CDR3 extends over 16 amino acids. The CDR3 loop reads CASSPSPSSGRDEQFF. For the CDR3, the DNA is TGTGCCAGCAGCCCGTCTCCGTCTAGCGGGCGGGATGAGCAGTTCTTC.

V is TRBV19 and J is TRBJ2-6; D is undetermined. The V end lost 9 bases, the J end lost 0 bases, and 3 bases lay between the germline ends. Per germline, CDR1 LNHDA and CDR2 SQIVND (reference sequence). The CDR3 has 12 residues. The CDR3 DNA reads TGTGCCAGCAGCTCTGGGGCCAACGTCCTGACTTTC. As protein: CASSSGANVLTF.

V and J are TRBV11-2 and TRBJ2-7; D not resolved. The CDR3 extends over 12 amino acids. V lost 3 bases and J lost 2, with 5 bases in between. CDR1 is SGHAT and CDR2 is FQNNGV in the germline V gene. The CDR3 loop reads CASSFQTYEQYF. The CDR3, as DNA: TGTGCCAGCAGCTTCCAAACCTACGAGCAGTACTTC.

J is TRBJ2-5 and V is TRBV2, with 12 bases matching TRBD2. Germline V gene sequence: CDR1 SNHLY, CDR2 FYNNEI. The CDR3 runs to 14 residues. The ends lost 6 bases at V and 4 bases at J; junction bases unmatched: 3. The CDR3 DNA reads as TGTGCCAGCAGCGGACTAGCGGGGTTAGAGACCCAGTACTTC. This codes for CASSGLAGLETQYF.

The chain is built from TRBV4-2 and TRBJ2-3; D is possibly TRBD2 (5 bases). Germline values: CDR1 LGHNA, CDR2 YNFKEQ. Trimming took off 1 base at V and 2 bases at J, with 16 bases between the two ends. The CDR3 consists of 17 residues. The DNA for the CDR3 is TGTGCCAGCAGCCAAGTGGGTCCAGCACTAGACACAGATACGCAGTATTTT. This translates into CASSQVGPALDTDTQYF.

V is TRBV7-8 and J is TRBJ1-5; possible D gene TRBD1, 6 bases. V dropped 5 bases and J dropped 6 bases, with 17 bases sitting between them. The CDR3 is made up of 15 amino acids. Germline V gene lookup returns CDR1 SGHVS and CDR2 FQNEAQ. The CDR3 spells CASSVEGGRSQPQHF. CDR3 nucleotide sequence: TGTGCCAGCAGCGTAGAAGGGGGACGGAGTCAGCCCCAGCATTTT.

This chain joins TRBV5-1 and TRBJ2-5; 12 bases match TRBD1. The DNA end favors TRBJ2-7, so the J call may be wrong. The CDR3 is made up of 14 amino acids. The germline V gene has CDR1 SGHRS and CDR2 YFSETQ. CDR3 protein: CASRTGTGGDEQYF. CDR3 bases: TGCGCCAGCAGGACTGGGACAGGGGGCGACGAGCAGTACTTC.

The CDR3 reads CASSRGDKRGSYEQYF. The CDR3 DNA follows: TGTGCCAGCAGCAGGGGAGATAAGCGGGGATCCTACGAGCAGTACTTC. The V gene is TRBV5-4, the J gene TRBJ2-7; TRBD2 aligns across 7 bases. J was trimmed by 1 base and V by 4 bases; bases with no gene match: 11. The CDR3 is 16 amino acids. CDR1 is SGHNT and CDR2 is YYREEE in the germline V gene (reference sequence). The whole variable domain, filled in from reference TRBV5-4 and TRBJ2-7, reads ETGVTQSPTHLIKTRGQQVTLRCSSQSGHNTVSWYQQALGQGPQFIFQYYREEENGRGNFPPRFSGLQFPNYSSELNVNALELDDSALYLCASSRGDKRGSYEQYFGPGTRLTVT.

The chain recombines TRBV11-2 with TRBJ1-2; unclear D gene. The CDR3 is made up of 15 amino acids. With 5 bases removed from V and 4 bases from J, the gap between germline ends came to 17 bases. The germline V gene encodes CDR1 SGHAT and CDR2 FQNNGV. The CDR3 reads CASSPQSAGAYGYTF. The CDR3 DNA reads as TGTGCCAGCAGCCCCCAGAGTGCGGGCGCCTATGGCTACACCTTC.

Note on this clone: In the same sample, other DNA sequences code for this CDR3. V and J are TRBV2 and TRBJ2-7, with 8 positions matching TRBD2. CDR1 is SNHLY, CDR2 FYNNEI, per germline. Trimming at V came to 8 bases and at J to 7 bases, leaving 13 bases not matched to a gene. This CDR3 has 14 residues. The CDR3 bases are TGTGCCAGCCGCTTTGCGGGAGGATTCTATGAGCAGTACTTC. It is translated as CASRFAGGFYEQYF.

The CDR3 DNA reads as TGTGCCAGCAGCCTCAGATCGTCGCAGTATTTT. This sequence encodes CASSLRSSQYF. The V call is TRBV5-5, the J call TRBJ2-3; no definite D call. The CDR3 is 11 amino acids. CDR1 is SGHKS, CDR2 YYEKEE, per germline (reference sequence). V dropped 4 bases and J dropped 10 bases, with 10 bases sitting between them.